This T cell receptor beta chain came from a study of OX40 agonist ivuxolimab in advanced cancers. Study-level information: Patients treated during dose escalation were battling hepatocellular carcinoma, melanoma, renal cell or head and neck cancer.

V lost 5 bases and J 7 bases, leaving 23 bases between the germline ends. Germline V gives CDR1 SEHNR, CDR2 FQNEAQ (reference sequence). The CDR3 length is 16 residues. The table came from immunoSEQ multiplex PCR; TCRdb's copy has only in-frame clones and leaves some out. The table records tens of thousands of clones, about 90% of them present only once. Sample: CD4+ or CD8+ T cells sorted from blood, taken in a trial of the OX40 agonist ivuxolimab. This receptor was obtained from an adult with an advanced solid tumor such as melanoma, head and neck, liver or kidney cancer. The chain couples TRBV7-9 to TRBJ1-1, with D possibly TRBD1 on 6 matching bases. The CDR3 reads CASSPGPWGPRDEAFF. The CDR3 DNA is TGTGCCAGCAGCCCCGGGCCCTGGGGGCCAAGGGATGAAGCTTTCTTT.